Listed below are T cell receptor beta chains from one sample, sequenced in a study of cytomegalovirus exposure and HLA in healthy donors. Repertoires were generated with immunoSEQ multiplex PCR, while TCRdb's copy carries only in-frame clones and drops some. The sample has about 170,000 clones, approximately 86% seen once. Source material: PBMCs. The receptors come from a man in his late teens or twenties in good health and CMV-seropositive. The CDR3 runs from the conserved cysteine through the conserved F or W. Each record gives: J gene, V gene, D gene, CDR3 DNA, CDR3 protein. The D gene is left open where the match is weak.

>TRBJ2-7|TRBV6-5|TRBD1
TGTGCCAGCAGTCCCGGGACAGGGGATCGGCAGTACTTC
CASSPGTGDRQYF
>TRBJ1-6|TRBV19|NA
TGTGCCAGTAATAATCGGGGGTATAATTCACCCCTCCACTTT
CASNNRGYNSPLHF
>TRBJ1-1|TRBV15|NA
TGTGCCACCAGCAGAGATCTTAACACTGAAGCTTTCTTT
CATSRDLNTEAFF
>TRBJ1-1|TRBV6-9|TRBD1
TGTGCCAGCAGAAGGACAGGGGAGCACACTGAAGCTTTCTTT
CASRRTGEHTEAFF
>TRBJ2-1|TRBV12-2|NA
TGTGCAAGTCGCTCAACCGGGACAGGGACCTGCTACCACAATGAGCAGTTCTTC
CASRSTGTGTCYHNEQFF
>TRBJ1-1|TRBV9|NA
TGTGCCAGCAGCCCAGGTAGCACTGAAGCTTTCTTT
CASSPGSTEAFF
>TRBJ1-3|TRBV25-1|NA
TGTGCCAGCAGTCCCCCTCAGGGGATCGGAAGGATATATTTT
CASSPPQGIGRIYF
>TRBJ2-5|TRBV6-7|NA
TGTGCCAGCAGCCTTAGACGGACTCAAGAGACCCAGTACTTC
CASSLRRTQETQYF
>TRBJ1-4|TRBV9|TRBD1
TGTGCCAGCAGCCCAGGGGGGACTAATGAAAAACTGTTTTTT
CASSPGGTNEKLFF
>TRBJ2-7|TRBV18|TRBD2
TGTGCCAGCTCACCCGGGGGGGATCTCTCCTACGAGCAGTACTTC
CASSPGGDLSYEQYF